One sample yielded the 25 T cell receptor beta chains listed below, sequenced in a study of CD8+ T cells in alopecia areata. The treatment denotes: oral pan-JAK inhibitor, 5-10 mg twice daily. Extracted from the samples, RNA was reverse transcribed into cDNA to serve as the sequencing template. Sequencing used immunoSEQ multiplex PCR; TCRdb keeps in-frame clones, though not all of them. The table includes about 76,000 clones, approximately 29% detected once. Material: CD8+ T cells sorted from blood, obtained at week 4, from a patient treated with tofacitinib. All receptors derive from a human donor with alopecia areata.

The chain employs TRBV5-6 and TRBJ2-7; D gene unclear. Germline V lookup: CDR1 SGHDT, CDR2 YYEEEE. The V end was cut by 4 bases, the J end by 0 bases, with 14 bases between. The CDR3 is 15 amino acids. The CDR3 spells CASSPGPLISYEQYF. The CDR3 region has the DNA TGTGCCAGCAGCCCCGGACCGCTGATCTCCTACGAGCAGTACTTC. The full variable domain, with the rest looked up from reference TRBV5-6 and TRBJ2-7, is DAGVTQSPTHLIKTRGQQVTLRCSPKSGHDTVSWYQQALGQGPQFIFQYYEEEERQRGNFPDRFSGHQFPNYSSELNVNALLLGDSALYLCASSPGPLISYEQYFGPGTRLTVT.

The chain joins TRBV7-2 to TRBJ2-5; 8 bases map to TRBD2. Germline CDR1 SGHTA, CDR2 FQGNSA. This CDR3 contains 18 residues. The ends lost 6 bases at V and 5 bases at J; junction bases unmatched: 20. DNA for the CDR3: TGTGCCAGCAGTCCAGGCACCTGGCGGGAGGCCCAGGCGGAGACCCAGTACTTC. This sequence encodes CASSPGTWREAQAETQYF.

The count of this clone is one. The chain combines TRBV2 with TRBJ2-2; D may be TRBD1 (6 bases). The CDR3 contains 14 residues. Germline V lookup: CDR1 SNHLY, CDR2 FYNNEI. V dropped 8 bases and J dropped 4 bases, with 14 bases sitting between them. CDR3 coding DNA: TGTGCCAGCGAAACAGGGCCGGGCACCGGGGAGCTGTTTTTT. Its protein product is CASETGPGTGELFF.

The V gene is TRBV7-9, the J gene TRBJ2-1, with a weak D call TRBD1 (6 bases). Germline V CDR1 and CDR2: SEHNR, FQNEAQ (reference sequence). The CDR3 has 16 residues. Trimming pared 4 bases from V and 7 bases from J, leaving 20 bases between. CDR3 amino acids: CASSSPTFHRGNEQFF. The DNA for the CDR3 is TGTGCCAGCAGCTCCCCAACGTTCCATAGGGGGAATGAGCAGTTCTTC. Full variable domain (outside the CDR3, taken from reference TRBV7-9 and TRBJ2-1): DTGVSQNPRHKITKRGQNVTFRCDPISEHNRLYWYRQTLGQGPEFLTYFQNEAQLEKSRLLSDRFSAERPKGSFSTLEIQRTEQGDSAMYLCASSSPTFHRGNEQFFGPGTRLTVL.

V usage is TRBV14 and J usage is TRBJ2-7; D possibly corresponds to TRBD2 (5 bases). Germline lookup yields CDR1 SGHDN and CDR2 FVKESK. There are 15 residues in the CDR3. Trimming took off 1 base at V and 5 bases at J, with 15 bases between the two ends. Written as DNA, the CDR3 is TGTGCCAGCAGCCAAGTCCGGCTAGCTCAAGACGAGCAGTACTTC. This sequence encodes CASSQVRLAQDEQYF.

The chain joins TRBV5-4 to TRBJ2-5; 7 bases line up with TRBD2. The CDR3 is 14 residues long. J lost 2 bases, V lost 4 bases, and 5 bases had no gene match. Germline V lookup: CDR1 SGHNT, CDR2 YYREEE (reference sequence). CDR3 bases: TGTGCCAGCAGCCCACTAGCGCTACAAGAGACCCAGTACTTC. Protein: CASSPLALQETQYF.

In this sample, this clone turned up a few times. This chain joins TRBV29-1 and TRBJ2-7, with TRBD1 matching 9 bases. The length of the CDR3 is 15 residues. Germline V lookup: CDR1 SQVTM, CDR2 ANQGSEA. The V gene end was trimmed by 3 bases and the J gene end by 2 bases; junction bases not matched to a gene: 8. CDR3 in DNA: TGCAGCGTTGACGATACCGGGACAGGGACCTACGAGCAGTACTTC. Protein: CSVDDTGTGTYEQYF.

This clone came up a few times. The chain has TRBV7-9 and TRBJ2-5; no definite D call. Looked up from germline, CDR1 is SEHNR and CDR2 is FQNEAQ (reference sequence). The length of the CDR3 is 12 residues. The V end lost 5 bases, the J end lost 1 base, and 5 bases lay between the germline ends. The CDR3 reads CASSQTQETQYF. The DNA for the CDR3 is TGTGCCAGCAGCCAAACCCAAGAGACCCAGTACTTC.

This clone has a handful of counts. The V call is TRBV29-1, the J call TRBJ1-2; D gene ambiguous. CDR1 SQVTM and CDR2 ANQGSEA come from the germline V gene. V was cut by 2 bases and J by 8 bases, with 12 bases left in between. This CDR3 is 12 amino acids long. The CDR3 nucleotides read TGCAGCGTTGAACGGGGTGTAATGGGCTACACCTTC. Its translation: CSVERGVMGYTF.

V and J are TRBV11-2 and TRBJ2-7; D remains ambiguous. Germline V CDR1 and CDR2: SGHAT, FQNNGV. CDR3 size: 10 residues. Between the trimmed V and J ends, which lost 5 bases and 7 bases, there was a span of 6 bases. The CDR3 DNA is TGTGCCAGCAGCGGCAGGGAGCAGTACTTC. As protein: CASSGREQYF. Based on the CDR3 plus reference TRBV11-2 and TRBJ2-7, the full variable domain is EAGVAQSPRYKIIEKRQSVAFWCNPISGHATLYWYQQILGQGPKLLIQFQNNGVVDDSQLPKDRFSAERLKGVDSTLKIQPAKLEDSAVYLCASSGREQYFGPGTRLTVT.

The rearrangement links TRBV2 to TRBJ2-1; 10 bases are a match to TRBD2. This CDR3 is built from 15 residues. The V segment lost 8 bases and the J segment 2 bases; nucleotides outside the gene matches: 6. Germline V gene lookup returns CDR1 SNHLY and CDR2 FYNNEI. The CDR3 spells CASSSGRETYNEQFF. As DNA, the CDR3 is TGTGCCAGCTCCAGCGGGAGGGAAACCTACAATGAGCAGTTCTTC.

The chain combines TRBV29-1 with TRBJ2-1; D possibly corresponds to TRBD2 (5 bases). The CDR3 length is 13 residues. Germline CDR1 and CDR2: SQVTM and ANQGSEA. Trimming cost V 7 bases and J 8 bases, with 18 bases left between them. The CDR3 DNA follows: TGCAGCGCGTCCGGCCCGATTAGCGATGAGCAGTTCTTC. It translates to CSASGPISDEQFF.

This clone showed up just a few times. The V gene is TRBV29-1, the J gene TRBJ2-5, with a possible D match to TRBD1 (6 bases). V was trimmed by 0 bases and J by 1 base, leaving 9 bases between them. The CDR3 totals 14 residues. Germline loops: CDR1 SQVTM, CDR2 ANQGSEA. CDR3 sequence reads: CSVEEGHAQETQYF. The DNA for the CDR3 is TGCAGCGTTGAAGAGGGACATGCCCAAGAGACCCAGTACTTC. Full variable domain (missing parts from reference TRBV29-1 and TRBJ2-5): SAVISQKPSRDICQRGTSLTIQCQVDSQVTMMFWYRQQPGQSLTLIATANQGSEATYESGFVIDKFPISRPNLTFSTLTVSNMSPEDSSIYLCSVEEGHAQETQYFGPGTRLLVL.

This clone has only a few counts. The chain's CDR3 is CASSLDPLAGVLDTQYF. The CDR3, as DNA: TGTGCCAGCAGCTTAGATCCTTTAGCGGGAGTATTAGATACGCAGTATTTT. The V call is TRBV11-2, the J call TRBJ2-3; 9 nucleotides line up with TRBD2. The germline CDR1 and CDR2 sequences are SGHAT and FQNNGV. This CDR3 has 17 residues. Trimming removed 0 bases from V and 5 bases from J; junction bases left unmatched: 9.

This clone showed up just once. This chain links TRBV30 with TRBJ2-2, with 7 positions matching TRBD2. The CDR3 extends over 14 amino acids. The germline V gene encodes CDR1 GTSNPN and CDR2 SVGIG (reference sequence). With 3 bases clipped from V and 4 bases from J, the junction kept 5 bases outside the gene matches. CDR3 DNA sequence: TGTGCCTGGAGGGAACTAGCGCCCACCGGGGAGCTGTTTTTT. It translates to CAWRELAPTGELFF.

The genes are TRBV13 and TRBJ1-2; 7 bases align to TRBD1. This CDR3 has 13 residues. Germline CDR1 and CDR2: PRHDT and FYEKMQ (reference sequence). The trim removed 7 bases at V and 8 bases at J, leaving 10 bases unmatched. CDR3 protein: CASIPQGGDGYTF. The CDR3 region has the DNA TGTGCCAGCATCCCTCAGGGGGGCGACGGCTACACCTTC. Combining the CDR3 with reference TRBV13 and TRBJ1-2 gives the whole variable domain AAGVIQSPRHLIKEKRETATLKCYPIPRHDTVYWYQQGPGQDPQFLISFYEKMQSDKGSIPDRFSAQQFSDYHSELNMSSLELGDSALYFCASIPQGGDGYTFGSGTRLTVV.

The chain joins TRBV5-1 to TRBJ2-1; 9 bases line up with TRBD2. The V segment lost 1 base and the J segment 2 bases; nucleotides outside the gene matches: 7. Germline CDR1 SGHRS, CDR2 YFSETQ. This CDR3 has 17 residues. CDR3 sequence (DNA): TGCGCCAGCAGCTTGAGTGGAGCGGGAGGTGCCTACAATGAGCAGTTCTTC. Protein: CASSLSGAGGAYNEQFF. Based on the CDR3 plus reference TRBV5-1 and TRBJ2-1, the full variable domain is KAGVTQTPRYLIKTRGQQVTLSCSPISGHRSVSWYQQTPGQGLQFLFEYFSETQRNKGNFPGRFSGRQFSNSRSEMNVSTLELGDSALYLCASSLSGAGGAYNEQFFGPGTRLTVL.

As to this clone: Different DNA sequences within this sample yield the same CDR3. The V call is TRBV29-1, the J call TRBJ2-7, with a tentative D call TRBD1 (5 bases). This CDR3 has 12 amino acids. Trimming took 7 bases from V and 0 from J, leaving 10 bases between them. CDR1 is SQVTM and CDR2 is ANQGSEA in the germline V gene. The CDR3 nucleotides are TGCAGCGCCGGAGACAGCTCCTACGAGCAGTACTTC. Protein product: CSAGDSSYEQYF.

This rearrangement joins TRBV11-2 to TRBJ2-7, with D maybe TRBD2 (6 bases). Germline V lookup: CDR1 SGHAT, CDR2 FQNNGV. The ends were cut back, 4 bases at V and 3 bases at J, with 25 bases in the middle. CDR3 length: 18 amino acids. Here the CDR3 DNA reads TGTGCCAGCAGCTCACACATACCTTCTACGGGACTTGTCTACGAGCAGTACTTC. It is translated as CASSSHIPSTGLVYEQYF.

This clone showed up just a few times. V and J are TRBV4-2 and TRBJ2-5; no firm D call. Germline CDR1 reads LGHNA; CDR2 reads YNFKEQ. This CDR3 contains 14 residues. Trimming left V 1 base short and J 4 bases short, with 10 bases between. The CDR3 nucleotides are TGTGCCAGCAGCCAAGGTCTGCGCGGAGAGACCCAGTACTTC. Residues: CASSQGLRGETQYF.

There are many counts of this clone. The chain is built from TRBV9 and TRBJ2-6; weak D call: TRBD1 (5 bases). Germline V lookup: CDR1 SGDLS, CDR2 YYNGEE. Trimming shortened V by 2 bases and J by 0 bases, and 9 bases separated the two germline ends. The CDR3 is made up of 16 amino acids. The CDR3 is CASSVDSNSGANVLTF. The CDR3 DNA reads TGTGCCAGCAGCGTCGACAGCAACTCTGGGGCCAACGTCCTGACTTTC.

This rearrangement joins TRBV9 to TRBJ2-3; 7 bases map to TRBD2. CDR3 length: 16 amino acids. J lost 6 bases, V lost 3 bases, and 13 bases had no gene match. Germline V lookup: CDR1 SGDLS, CDR2 YYNGEE. The CDR3 region is CASSGAGRNSLDTQYF. CDR3 coding DNA: TGTGCCAGCAGCGGAGCGGGACGGAATTCCCTGGATACGCAGTATTTT.

The rearrangement links TRBV4-1 to TRBJ1-2; D uncertain. Trimming cost V 0 bases and J 2 bases, with 13 bases left between them. The CDR3 contains 16 residues. Germline V gives CDR1 MGHRA, CDR2 YSYEKL. As DNA, the CDR3 is TGCGCCAGCAGCCAAGAACCGGCAGCCTCCAACTATGGCTACACCTTC. Encoded protein: CASSQEPAASNYGYTF.

The table lists this clone with a few counts. The CDR3 loop reads CASSVGSGQANEKLFF. The CDR3 nucleotides read TGTGCCAGCAGCGTCGGGTCGGGACAGGCAAATGAAAAACTGTTTTTT. V usage is TRBV9 and J usage is TRBJ1-4; 8 nucleotides align to TRBD1. This CDR3 has 16 residues. Unmatched junction bases numbered 8, after V lost 2 bases and J lost 5 bases. The germline gives CDR1 SGDLS, CDR2 YYNGEE.

V and J are TRBV10-2 and TRBJ2-5; D is possibly TRBD2 (6 bases). CDR1 WSHSY and CDR2 SAAADI come from the germline V gene. The V and J ends lost 8 bases and 2 bases respectively, with 15 bases between them. The CDR3 extends over 14 amino acids. The CDR3 nucleotides read TGCGCCAGCCATGAAACGGGAGAACAAGAGACCCAGTACTTC. It codes for CASHETGEQETQYF.